These 5 T cell receptor beta chains were sequenced from one sample in a study of T-cell memory formation after mild COVID-19. TCRdb re-called the 5' RACE reads with MiXCR, one entry per CDR3 protein. The table includes tens of thousands of distinct CDR3 sequences, about 15% detected once. The material sequenced was PBMCs or a T cell subset sorted from them (not recorded which). The receptors come from an adult woman who had mild COVID-19 (a few samples of this study predate the infection). Cell type and time point are not known.

This clonotype was seen more than once but under ten times. The V and J genes are TRBV6-5 and TRBJ1-1, with D tentatively TRBD1 (5 bases). Trimming took off 2 bases at V and 7 bases at J, with 5 bases between the two ends. CDR1 and CDR2 (germline): MNHEY, SVGAGI. This CDR3 contains 11 residues. The CDR3 loop is CASSYGGEAFF. CDR3 nucleotides: TGTGCCAGCAGTTACGGGGGTGAAGCTTTCTTT.

In its sample, this clonotype was seen many times. The CDR3 nucleotides read TGTGCCAGCAGTTTGTGGACAGGCTCGGGAGAGCAGTACTTC. Its translation: CASSLWTGSGEQYF. This chain joins TRBV6-5 and TRBJ2-7, with 7 nucleotides matching TRBD1. The CDR3 covers 14 residues. Trimming took 4 bases from V and 7 from J; bases not matched to a gene: 10. The germline gives CDR1 MNHEY, CDR2 SVGAGI.

V usage is TRBV4-3 and J usage is TRBJ1-2, with D possibly being TRBD1 (5 bases). This CDR3 is 15 amino acids long. CDR1 and CDR2 from the germline V gene are LGHNA and YSLEER. V lost 3 bases and J lost 2, with 13 bases in between. As DNA, the CDR3 is TGCGCCAGCAGCCAGGGTCGACAGACGAACTATGGCTACACCTTC. Residues: CASSQGRQTNYGYTF.

The rearrangement joins TRBV7-9 to TRBJ2-2; possibly TRBD2 for D (6 bases). This CDR3 is built from 16 residues. V lost 5 bases and J 1 base, leaving 14 bases between the germline ends. The V gene's germline CDR1 is SEHNR and CDR2 FQNEAQ (reference sequence). In DNA form, the CDR3 reads TGTGCCAGCAGCCGCCCCGGCGGGGTGAACACCGGGGAGCTGTTTTTT. This sequence encodes CASSRPGGVNTGELFF. Complete variable domain (other parts from reference TRBV7-9 and TRBJ2-2): DTGVSQNPRHKITKRGQNVTFRCDPISEHNRLYWYRQTLGQGPEFLTYFQNEAQLEKSRLLSDRFSAERPKGSFSTLEIQRTEQGDSAMYLCASSRPGGVNTGELFFGEGSRLTVL.

This clonotype has a handful of counts. The chain carries TRBV10-2 and TRBJ1-1; D is perhaps TRBD1 (5 bases). This CDR3 is built from 14 residues. The V gene lost 7 bases and the J gene lost 1 base, with 13 bases spanning the gap. In germline, CDR1 is WSHSY, CDR2 SAAADI. The CDR3 DNA follows: TGCGCCAGCACTCCGGGACTGAGGAACACTGAAGCTTTCTTT. Residues: CASTPGLRNTEAFF.